This T cell receptor beta chain originates from a study of blood T cell repertoires in COVID-19. Across the whole study: COVID-19 samples from acute and convalescent phases originated in the United States, Italy and Spain. From T cells, B-cell-depleted T cells, or PBMCs came the material, which was cDNA or gDNA.

The CDR3 totals 20 residues. Germline loops: CDR1 MNHEY, CDR2 SVGEGT. After removal of 0 bases from V and 2 bases from J, the junction contained 12 bases not matched to a gene. Per the authors' pipeline: Reference gene primer amplification gave nucleated cell count estimates. Produced via immunoSEQ multiplex PCR; TCRdb's table is partial and in-frame only. The V and J calls and clone size come from that table; D and trimming were worked out from the DNA. The data hold under 300,000 clones, with 70% to 90% observed a single time. The chain recombines TRBV6-2 or TRBV6-3 with TRBJ1-5, with 11 bases identical to TRBD1. This TCR was sampled from a woman between 40 and 50 years old who had recovered from COVID-19. Sequencing was carried out using peripheral blood. The DNA for the CDR3 is TGTGCCAGCAGTTACTCCCGAGGGACAGGGGGGGCATTAGGCAATCAGCCCCAGCATTTT. Protein: CASSYSRGTGGALGNQPQHF.